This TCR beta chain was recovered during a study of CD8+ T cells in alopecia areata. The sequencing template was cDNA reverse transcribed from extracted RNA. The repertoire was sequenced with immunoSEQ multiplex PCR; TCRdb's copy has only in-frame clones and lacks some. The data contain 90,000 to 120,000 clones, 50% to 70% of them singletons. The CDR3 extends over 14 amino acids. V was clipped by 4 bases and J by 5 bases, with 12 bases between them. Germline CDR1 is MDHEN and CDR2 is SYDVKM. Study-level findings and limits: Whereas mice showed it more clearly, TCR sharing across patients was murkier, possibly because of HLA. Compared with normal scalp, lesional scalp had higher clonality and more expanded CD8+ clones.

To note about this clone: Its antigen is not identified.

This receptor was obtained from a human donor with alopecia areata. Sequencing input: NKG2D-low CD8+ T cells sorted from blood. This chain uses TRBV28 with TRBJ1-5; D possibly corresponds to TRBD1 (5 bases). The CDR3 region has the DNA TGTGCCAGCAGTTGGGACGGGAGGGATCAGCCCCAGCATTTT. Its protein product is CASSWDGRDQPQHF.